In this sample, the clone carrying this T cell receptor beta chain turned up once. Its specificity is not known. This entry belongs to a study of cytotoxic CD8 clonotypes in ibrutinib-treated CLL. Study results and limitations: Clonality climbed at ibrutinib response, then dropped toward baseline at progression. Measured clonality at baseline was greater than in age-matched healthy donors and tracked with circulating CD8+ T-cell counts.

Clones were sequenced by immunoSEQ multiplex PCR, and TCRdb holds only the in-frame ones, with some missing. The table has roughly 150,000 clones, roughly 80% seen once. The CDR3 runs to 12 residues. Per the germline V gene, CDR1 is SGHTA and CDR2 is FQGTGA. V lost 6 bases to trimming and J lost 5 bases; unmatched junction nucleotides: 2. Sequenced here: PBMCs, sampled after 24 months of ibrutinib treatment. The chain carries TRBV7-3 and TRBJ2-7, with 9 bases aligning to TRBD1. This sequence originates from a human donor with chronic lymphocytic leukemia. CDR3: CASRRTGDEQYF. DNA of the CDR3: TGTGCCAGCAGACGGACAGGGGACGAGCAGTACTTC. The full variable domain, with the rest looked up from reference TRBV7-3 and TRBJ2-7, is GAGVSQTPSNKVTEKGKYVELRCDPISGHTALYWYRQSLGQGPEFLIYFQGTGAADDSGLPNDRFFAVRPEGSVSTLKIQRTERGDSAVYLCASRRTGDEQYFGPGTRLTVT.